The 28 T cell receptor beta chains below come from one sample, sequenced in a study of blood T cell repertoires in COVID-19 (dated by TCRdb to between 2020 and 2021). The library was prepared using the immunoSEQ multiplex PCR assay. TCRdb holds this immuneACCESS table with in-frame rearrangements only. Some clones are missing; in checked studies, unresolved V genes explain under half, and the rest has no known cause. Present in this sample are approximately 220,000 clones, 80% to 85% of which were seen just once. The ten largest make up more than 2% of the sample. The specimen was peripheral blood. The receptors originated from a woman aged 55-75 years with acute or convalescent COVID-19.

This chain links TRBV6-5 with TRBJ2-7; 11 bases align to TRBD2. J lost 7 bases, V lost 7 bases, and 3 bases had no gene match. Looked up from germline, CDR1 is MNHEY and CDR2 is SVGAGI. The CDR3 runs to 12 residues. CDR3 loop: CASIGLAGEQYF. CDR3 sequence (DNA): TGTGCCAGCATCGGACTAGCGGGTGAGCAGTACTTC.

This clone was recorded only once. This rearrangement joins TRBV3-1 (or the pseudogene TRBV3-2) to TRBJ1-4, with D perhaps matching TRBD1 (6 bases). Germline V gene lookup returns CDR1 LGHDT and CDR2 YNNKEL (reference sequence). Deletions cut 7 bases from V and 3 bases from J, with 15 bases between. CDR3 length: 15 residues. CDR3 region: CASTSSRGPNEKLFF. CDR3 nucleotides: TGTGCCAGCACCTCCAGCAGGGGCCCTAATGAAAAACTGTTTTTT.

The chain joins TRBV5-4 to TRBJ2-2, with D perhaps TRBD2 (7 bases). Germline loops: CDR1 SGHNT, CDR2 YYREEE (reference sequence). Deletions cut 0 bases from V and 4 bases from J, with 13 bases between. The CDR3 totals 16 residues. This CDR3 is CASSLVWGGATGELFF. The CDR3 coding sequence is TGTGCCAGCAGCTTGGTATGGGGGGGGGCCACCGGGGAGCTGTTTTTT.

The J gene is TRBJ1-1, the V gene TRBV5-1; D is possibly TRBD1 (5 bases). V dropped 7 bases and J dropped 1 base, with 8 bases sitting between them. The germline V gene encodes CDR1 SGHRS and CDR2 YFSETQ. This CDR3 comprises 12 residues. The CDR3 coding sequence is TGCGCCAGCGGGCAGGGGAACACTGAAGCTTTCTTT. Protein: CASGQGNTEAFF.

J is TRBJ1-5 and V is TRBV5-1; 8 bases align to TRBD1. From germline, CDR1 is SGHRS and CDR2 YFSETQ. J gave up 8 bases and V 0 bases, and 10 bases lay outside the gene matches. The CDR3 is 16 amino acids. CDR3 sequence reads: CASSLGGQVGAEPQHF. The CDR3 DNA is TGCGCCAGCAGCTTGGGGGGACAGGTTGGCGCAGAGCCCCAGCATTTT. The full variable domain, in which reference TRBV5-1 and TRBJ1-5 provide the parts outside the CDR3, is KAGVTQTPRYLIKTRGQQVTLSCSPISGHRSVSWYQQTPGQGLQFLFEYFSETQRNKGNFPGRFSGRQFSNSRSEMNVSTLELGDSALYLCASSLGGQVGAEPQHFGDGTRLSIL.

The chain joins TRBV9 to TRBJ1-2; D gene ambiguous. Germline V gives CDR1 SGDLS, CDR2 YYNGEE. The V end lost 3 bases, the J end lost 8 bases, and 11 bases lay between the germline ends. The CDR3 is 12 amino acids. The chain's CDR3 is CASSASREGYTF. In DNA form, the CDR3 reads TGTGCCAGCAGCGCGAGTAGGGAGGGCTACACCTTC.

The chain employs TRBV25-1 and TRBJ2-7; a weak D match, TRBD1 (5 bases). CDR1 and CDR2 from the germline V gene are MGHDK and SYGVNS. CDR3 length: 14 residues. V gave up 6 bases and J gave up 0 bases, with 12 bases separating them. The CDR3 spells CASSPKGASYEQYF. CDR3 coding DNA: TGTGCCAGCAGCCCAAAAGGGGCCTCCTACGAGCAGTACTTC.

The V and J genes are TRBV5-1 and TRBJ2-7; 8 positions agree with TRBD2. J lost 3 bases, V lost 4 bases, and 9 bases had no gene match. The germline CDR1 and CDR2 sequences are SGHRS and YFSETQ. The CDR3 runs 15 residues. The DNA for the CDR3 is TGCGCCAGCAGCGTCGGGGGGGCCGTTAACTACGAGCAGTACTTC. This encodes CASSVGGAVNYEQYF.

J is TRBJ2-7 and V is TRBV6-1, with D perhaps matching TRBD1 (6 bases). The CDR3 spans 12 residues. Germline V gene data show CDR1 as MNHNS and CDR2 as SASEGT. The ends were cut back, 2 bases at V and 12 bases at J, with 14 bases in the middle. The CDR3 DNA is TGTGCCAGCAGTGAATCCGGGGCGACAGGGTACTTC. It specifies CASSESGATGYF.

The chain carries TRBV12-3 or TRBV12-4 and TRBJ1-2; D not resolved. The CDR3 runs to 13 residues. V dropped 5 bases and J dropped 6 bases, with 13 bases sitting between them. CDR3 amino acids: CASSPSGLDGYTF. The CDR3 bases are TGTGCCAGCAGTCCCTCCGGTTTGGATGGCTACACCTTC.

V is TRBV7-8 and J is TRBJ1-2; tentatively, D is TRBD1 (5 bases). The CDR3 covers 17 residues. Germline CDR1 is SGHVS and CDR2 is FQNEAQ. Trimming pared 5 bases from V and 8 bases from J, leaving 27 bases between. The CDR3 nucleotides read TGTGCCAGCAGCCAATCCAATCGGGGCCGGAGGGGAAGGGGCTACACCTTC. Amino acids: CASSQSNRGRRGRGYTF.

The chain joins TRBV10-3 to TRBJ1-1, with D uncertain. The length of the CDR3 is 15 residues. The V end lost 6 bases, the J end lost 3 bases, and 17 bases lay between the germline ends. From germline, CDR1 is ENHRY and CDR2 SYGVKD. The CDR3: CAIRSTVREDTEAFF. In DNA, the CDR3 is TGTGCCATCAGGAGCACGGTTAGGGAGGACACTGAAGCTTTCTTT.

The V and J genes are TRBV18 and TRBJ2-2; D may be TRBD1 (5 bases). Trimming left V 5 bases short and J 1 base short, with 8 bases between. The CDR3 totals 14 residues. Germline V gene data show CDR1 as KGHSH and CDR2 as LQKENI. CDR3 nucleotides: TGTGCCAGCTCATCCACAGGGAACACCGGGGAGCTGTTTTTT. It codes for CASSSTGNTGELFF.

This chain's CDR3 is CASSIGDNEQFF. CDR3 coding DNA: TGCGCCAGCAGCATCGGGGACAATGAGCAGTTCTTC. The chain carries TRBV5-1 and TRBJ2-1, with a weak D call TRBD2 (5 bases). V was trimmed by 4 bases and J by 5 bases, leaving 7 bases between them. This CDR3 contains 12 residues. Germline V gene data show CDR1 as SGHRS and CDR2 as YFSETQ.

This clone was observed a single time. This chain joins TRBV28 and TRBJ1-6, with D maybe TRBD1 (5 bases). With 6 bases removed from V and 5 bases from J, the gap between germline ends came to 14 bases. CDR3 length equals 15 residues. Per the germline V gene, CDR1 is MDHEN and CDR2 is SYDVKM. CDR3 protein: CASRPIKGDNSPLHF. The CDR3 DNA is TGTGCCAGCAGACCTATAAAAGGGGATAATTCACCCCTCCACTTT.

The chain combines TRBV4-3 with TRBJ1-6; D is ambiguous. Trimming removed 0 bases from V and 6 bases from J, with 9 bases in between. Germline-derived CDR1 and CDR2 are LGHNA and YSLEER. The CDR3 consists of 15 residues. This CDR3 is CASSQDAQANSPLHF. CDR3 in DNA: TGCGCCAGCAGCCAAGATGCGCAGGCTAATTCACCCCTCCACTTT.

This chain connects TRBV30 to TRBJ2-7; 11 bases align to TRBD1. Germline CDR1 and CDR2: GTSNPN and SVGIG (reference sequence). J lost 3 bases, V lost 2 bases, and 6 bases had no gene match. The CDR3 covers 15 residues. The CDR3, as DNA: TGTGCCTGGAGTCCCGGGGGACAGGGGGGCTACGAGCAGTACTTC. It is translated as CAWSPGGQGGYEQYF. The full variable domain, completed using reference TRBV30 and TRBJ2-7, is SQTIHQWPATLVQPVGSPLSLECTVEGTSNPNLYWYRQAAGRGLQLLFYSVGIGQISSEVPQNLSASRPQDRQFILSSKKLLLSDSGFYLCAWSPGGQGGYEQYFGPGTRLTVT.

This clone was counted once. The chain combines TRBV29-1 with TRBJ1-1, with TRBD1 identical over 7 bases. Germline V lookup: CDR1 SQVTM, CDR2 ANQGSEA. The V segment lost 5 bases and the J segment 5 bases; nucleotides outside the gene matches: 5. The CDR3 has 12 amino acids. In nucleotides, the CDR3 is TGCAGCGTTTCCAGGGGGGTGACTGAAGCTTTCTTT. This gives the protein CSVSRGVTEAFF.

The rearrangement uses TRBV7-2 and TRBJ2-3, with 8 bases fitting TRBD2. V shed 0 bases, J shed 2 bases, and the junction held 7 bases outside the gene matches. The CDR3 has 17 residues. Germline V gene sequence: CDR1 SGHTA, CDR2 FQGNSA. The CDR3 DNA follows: TGTGCCAGCAGCTTAGCGCCGGGGGGGCGAGTCACAGATACGCAGTATTTT. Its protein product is CASSLAPGGRVTDTQYF. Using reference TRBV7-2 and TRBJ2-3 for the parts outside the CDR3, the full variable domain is GAGVSQSPSNKVTEKGKDVELRCDPISGHTALYWYRQSLGQGLEFLIYFQGNSAPDKSGLPSDRFSAERTGGSVSTLTIQRTQQEDSAVYLCASSLAPGGRVTDTQYFGPGTRLTVL.

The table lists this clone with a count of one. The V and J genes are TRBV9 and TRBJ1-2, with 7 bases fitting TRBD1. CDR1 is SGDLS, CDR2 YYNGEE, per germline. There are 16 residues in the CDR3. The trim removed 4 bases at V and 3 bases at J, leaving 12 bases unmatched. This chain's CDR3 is CASSPGSGQPYYGYTF. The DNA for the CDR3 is TGTGCCAGCAGCCCAGGGTCGGGACAGCCATACTATGGCTACACCTTC.

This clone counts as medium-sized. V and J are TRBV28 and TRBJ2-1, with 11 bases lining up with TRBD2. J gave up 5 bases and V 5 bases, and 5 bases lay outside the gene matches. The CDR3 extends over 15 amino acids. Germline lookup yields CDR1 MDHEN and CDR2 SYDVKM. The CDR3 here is CASSLLAGGNNEQFF. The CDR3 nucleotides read TGTGCCAGCAGTCTCCTAGCGGGGGGTAACAATGAGCAGTTCTTC.

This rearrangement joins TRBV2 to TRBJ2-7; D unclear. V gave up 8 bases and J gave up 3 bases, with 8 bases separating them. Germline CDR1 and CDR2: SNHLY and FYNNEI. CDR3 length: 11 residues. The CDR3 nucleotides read TGTGCCAGCCACTTTTTCTACGAGCAGTACTTC. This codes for CASHFFYEQYF.

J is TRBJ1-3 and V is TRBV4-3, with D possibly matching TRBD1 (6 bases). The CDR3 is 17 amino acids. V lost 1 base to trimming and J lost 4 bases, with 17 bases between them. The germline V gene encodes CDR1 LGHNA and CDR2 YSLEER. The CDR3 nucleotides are TGCGCCAGCAGCCAAGCCATTATAGGGACATCGGGAAACACCATATATTTT. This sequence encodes CASSQAIIGTSGNTIYF.

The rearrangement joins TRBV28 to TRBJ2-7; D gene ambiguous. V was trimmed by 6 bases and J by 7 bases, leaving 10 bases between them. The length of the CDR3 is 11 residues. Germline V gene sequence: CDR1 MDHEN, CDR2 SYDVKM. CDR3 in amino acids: CASRTPVEQYF. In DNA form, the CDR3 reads TGTGCCAGCAGAACTCCGGTAGAGCAGTACTTC.

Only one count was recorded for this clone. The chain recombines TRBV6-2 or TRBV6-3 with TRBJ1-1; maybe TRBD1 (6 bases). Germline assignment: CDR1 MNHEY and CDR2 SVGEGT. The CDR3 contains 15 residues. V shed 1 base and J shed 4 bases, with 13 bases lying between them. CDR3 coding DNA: TGTGCCAGCAGTTACTTGGACAGATTGGGCACTGAAGCTTTCTTT. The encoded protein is CASSYLDRLGTEAFF.

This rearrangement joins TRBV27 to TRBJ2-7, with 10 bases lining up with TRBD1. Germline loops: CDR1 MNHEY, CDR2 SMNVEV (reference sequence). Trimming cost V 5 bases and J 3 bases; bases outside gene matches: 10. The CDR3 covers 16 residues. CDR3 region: CASSEIPTGGGYEQYF. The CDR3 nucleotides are TGTGCCAGCAGTGAAATTCCGACAGGGGGCGGCTACGAGCAGTACTTC.

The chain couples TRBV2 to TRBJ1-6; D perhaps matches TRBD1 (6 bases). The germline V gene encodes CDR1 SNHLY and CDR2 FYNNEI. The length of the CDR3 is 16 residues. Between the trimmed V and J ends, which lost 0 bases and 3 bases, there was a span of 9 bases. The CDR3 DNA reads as TGTGCCAGCAGTGAAGCGCCGGGACACTATAATTCACCCCTCCACTTT. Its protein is CASSEAPGHYNSPLHF.

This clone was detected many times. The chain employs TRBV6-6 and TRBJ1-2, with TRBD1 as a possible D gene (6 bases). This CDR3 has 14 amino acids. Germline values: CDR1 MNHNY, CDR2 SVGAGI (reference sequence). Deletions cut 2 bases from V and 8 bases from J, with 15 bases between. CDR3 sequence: CASSYDTGRGGYTF. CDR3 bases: TGTGCCAGCAGTTACGATACAGGGCGAGGAGGCTACACCTTC.